This T cell receptor beta chain comes out of a study of graft-versus-host responses after intestinal transplantation. Study background: Uniformly, recipients were administered anti-thymocyte globulin induction with subsequent tacrolimus and steroids for about 3 years.

The method was immunoSEQ multiplex PCR; TCRdb's version includes in-frame clones alone and lacks a portion of them. Here the sample spans 11,000 to 15,000 clones, almost 30% being singletons. Responders (roughly 200,000, CFSE-labeled) were co-plated with roughly 200,000 irradiated, violet-dye-labeled stimulators. This clone counts as medium-sized (0.01 to 0.1%). Study-level results: Circulating GvH clone levels at their peak were associated with HvG declines (early post-transplant). Patients with graft-donor T cell macrochimerism had high graft-versus-host to host-versus-graft clonal ratios in allografts.

The CDR3 sequence is 16 residues long. V shed 8 bases, J shed 5 bases, and the junction held 16 bases outside the gene matches. Germline assignment: CDR1 SNHLY and CDR2 FYNNEI. The sample consisted of alloreactive CD4+ T cells from a mixed lymphocyte reaction culture, taken before intestinal transplant. The subset was: CFSE-low proliferating T cells sorted from roughly six-day pre-transplant mixed lymphocyte reaction (GvH or HvG direction). The TCR was taken from a human patient who received an intestinal transplant. The J gene is TRBJ2-7, the V gene TRBV2, with 9 bases identical to TRBD2. CDR3 in DNA: TGTGCCAGCTTGATTTTACGGCCTAGCGGGGTCGACGAGCAGTACTTC. This sequence encodes CASLILRPSGVDEQYF.